Presented here are 5 T cell receptor beta chains from one specimen sequenced in a study of blood T cells in healthy people across ages. The second PCR ran about 6 to 11 cycles with a sample-barcoded 5' primer and J-beta primers. TCRdb re-derived calls from the 5' RACE reads in MiXCR, one entry per CDR3 protein. The data contain 1 million or so distinct CDR3 sequences, 40% to 45% of them seen just once; the ten biggest clones take up approximately 20%. The sequenced sample was blood. Source of these receptors: an older woman in good health.

This clonotype has a handful of counts. The chain joins TRBV5-1 to TRBJ2-1; maybe TRBD2 (6 bases). The V gene's germline CDR1 is SGHRS and CDR2 YFSETQ. V lost 3 bases and J 9 bases, leaving 16 bases between the germline ends. The CDR3 runs 14 residues. CDR3 amino acids: CASSWGRGISEQFF. In DNA, the CDR3 is TGCGCCAGCAGCTGGGGTCGCGGGATTAGTGAGCAGTTCTTC.

V and J are TRBV12-3 or TRBV12-4 and TRBJ2-7; a weak D match, TRBD2 (6 bases). The CDR3 extends over 14 amino acids. The V and J ends lost 5 bases and 7 bases respectively, with 18 bases between them. This chain's CDR3 is CASSPGTFYNEQYF. DNA for the CDR3: TGTGCCAGCAGTCCCGGGACTTTTTACAATGAGCAGTACTTC.

This clonotype was observed a few times. V usage is TRBV27 and J usage is TRBJ2-7; 7 nucleotides line up with TRBD2. The CDR3 totals 12 residues. Losses at the gene ends were 6 bases for V and 6 bases for J; bases not matched to a gene: 5. The germline CDR1 and CDR2 sequences are MNHEY and SMNVEV (reference sequence). CDR3 coding DNA: TGTGCCAGCAGCCCAGGACTAGGCGAGCAGTACTTC. Protein: CASSPGLGEQYF.

This clonotype was recorded once. The V and J genes are TRBV11-2 and TRBJ2-3; the D gene is possibly TRBD2 (6 bases). The CDR3 runs to 16 residues. Per germline, CDR1 SGHAT and CDR2 FQNNGV. The germline V and J ends were trimmed by 2 bases and 2 bases, with 14 bases remaining between them. CDR3: CASSLSGRQHTDTQYF. CDR3 sequence (DNA): TGTGCCAGCAGCTTATCCGGGAGACAGCACACAGATACGCAGTATTTT.

This clonotype was seen only a few times. A read error may explain this, as a much larger clone is one base away. The chain links TRBV7-9 to TRBJ2-7; D is ambiguous. The germline V gene encodes CDR1 SEHNR and CDR2 FQNEAQ (reference sequence). The CDR3 has 14 residues. Trimming stripped 5 bases from V and 0 bases from J, with 11 bases between. CDR3 loop: CASSLSVPSYEQYF. In DNA, the CDR3 is TGTGCCAGCAGCCTCAGCGTGCCCTCCTACGAGCAGTACTTC.